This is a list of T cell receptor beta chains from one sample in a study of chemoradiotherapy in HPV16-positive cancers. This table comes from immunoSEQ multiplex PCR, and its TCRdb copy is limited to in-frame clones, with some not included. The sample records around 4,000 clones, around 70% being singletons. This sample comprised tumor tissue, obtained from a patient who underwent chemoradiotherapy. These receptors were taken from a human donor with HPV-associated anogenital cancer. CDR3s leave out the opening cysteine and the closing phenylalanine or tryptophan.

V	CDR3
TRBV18	ASSPIPPKHGNTEAF
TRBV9	ASSVGLGAGTEAF
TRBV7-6	ASSLATLGTSPQAEQF
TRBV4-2	ASSQENGLQPQH
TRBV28	ASSIWTSGRSSDEQF
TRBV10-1	ASRVTGSGNQPQH
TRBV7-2	ASSQGTGLQPQH
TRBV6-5	ASSLESSAHTYEQY
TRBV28	ASSLGSTDTQY
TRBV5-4	ASSFPGLPLYEQY
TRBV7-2	ASSLGRHDYGYT
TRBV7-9	ASSLPLGQGQAQNTEAF
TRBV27	ASSFPGLAGARYTDTQY
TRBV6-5	ASSGGQPGTEAF
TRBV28	ASSRNRGSSDTQY
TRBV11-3	ASSSDTDTQY
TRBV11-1	ASSLPSGQETQY
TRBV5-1	ASSLAGTGDGYT
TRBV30	GAGASYNEQF
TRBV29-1	SAHGLAGEGEQF
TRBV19	ASIVRISENSGANVLT
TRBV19	ASSIASGMSRAGELF
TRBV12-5	ARLWALSTAGEQY
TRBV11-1	ASSFSEAGGEQF
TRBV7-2	ASSLGGGQGGGYT
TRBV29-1	SVGDSLTNEKLF
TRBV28	ASSPQGRHNEKLF